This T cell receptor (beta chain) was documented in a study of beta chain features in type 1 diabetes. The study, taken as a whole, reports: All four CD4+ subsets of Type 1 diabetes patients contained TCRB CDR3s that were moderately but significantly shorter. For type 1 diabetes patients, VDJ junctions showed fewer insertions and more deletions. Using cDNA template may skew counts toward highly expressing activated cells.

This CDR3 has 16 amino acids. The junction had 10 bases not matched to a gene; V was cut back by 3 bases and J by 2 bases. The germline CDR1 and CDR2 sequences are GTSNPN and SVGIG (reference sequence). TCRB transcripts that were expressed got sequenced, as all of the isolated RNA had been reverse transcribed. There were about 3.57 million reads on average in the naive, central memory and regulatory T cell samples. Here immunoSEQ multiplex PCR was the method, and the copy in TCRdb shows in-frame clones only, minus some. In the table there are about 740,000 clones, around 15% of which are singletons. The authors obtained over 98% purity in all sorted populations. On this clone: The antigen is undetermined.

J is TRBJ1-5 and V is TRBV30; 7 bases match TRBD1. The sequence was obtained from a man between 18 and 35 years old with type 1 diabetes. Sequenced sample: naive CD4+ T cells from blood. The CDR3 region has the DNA TGTGCCTGGAGGGGAGCAGGGGGTCTGGGCAATCAGCCCCAGCATTTT. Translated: CAWRGAGGLGNQPQHF. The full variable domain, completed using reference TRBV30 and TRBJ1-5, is SQTIHQWPATLVQPVGSPLSLECTVEGTSNPNLYWYRQAAGRGLQLLFYSVGIGQISSEVPQNLSASRPQDRQFILSSKKLLLSDSGFYLCAWRGAGGLGNQPQHFGDGTRLSIL.